This TCR beta chain was identified during a study of shared clonotypes between healthy human individuals. Whole-study context: The donor group consisted of a couple of women and a few men, aged 18 to 49.

Study results and limitations: Across a handful of donors, naive CD4 shared 5% to 6.5%, naive CD8 3.5% to 4%, memory CD4 roughly 2.3%, memory CD8 0.35% to 0.5%. On the whole, naive subsets had larger estimated richness than memory subsets had.

The data were produced by immunoSEQ multiplex PCR, yet TCRdb's version contains in-frame clones alone and is incomplete. The sample contains over a million clones, approximately 97% of which appear only once. The study enrolled healthy HIV-negative adults without recent acute infections or vaccinations as donors. The V and J ends lost 5 bases and 0 bases respectively, with 5 bases between them. The CDR3 is 13 residues long. The germline V gene has CDR1 MDHEN and CDR2 SYDVKM. Notes on this clone: Its antigen is unknown.

The chain recombines TRBV28 with TRBJ2-1; no clear D. The sequenced sample was naive CD4+ T cells sorted from blood. Described subset: CD45RA+ positively selected. This clonotype was sampled from a young man in good health. CDR3 sequence: CASSGSSYNEQFF. CDR3 bases: TGTGCCAGCAGTGGTAGCTCCTACAATGAGCAGTTCTTC.